The clone carrying this TCR beta chain was detected only once. Its antigen is as yet unknown. The data are from a study of blood T cells in healthy people across ages. Study findings and constraints: Per million T cells, TCR beta diversity dropped roughly linearly as age increased. The CMV status of each donor remained undetermined, and this could have confounded shifts in expanded clonotypes. From one million sequenced T cells, diversity estimates were lower bounds.

Then a second PCR, running roughly 7 to 11 cycles, was carried out with a sample-barcoded 5' primer and a J-beta primer mix. TCRdb recomputed calls from the 5' RACE reads with MiXCR, one row per CDR3 protein. The table lists over a million distinct CDR3 sequences, around 40% of them singletons. This receptor was obtained from a woman aged 18-29 years in good health. Sequenced: blood.

CDR3 in DNA: TGCAGCGTTGAGTCCAGGGGGCTCCACTCCTACAATGAGCAGTTCTTC. Translation: CSVESRGLHSYNEQFF. This sequence joins TRBV29-1 and TRBJ2-1, with 8 nucleotides matching TRBD1. Germline CDR1 is SQVTM and CDR2 is ANQGSEA. The CDR3 covers 16 residues. V trimming: 3 bases; J trimming: 0 bases; junction bases outside the gene matches: 7.